These 26 T cell receptor beta chains were sequenced from one sample in a study of T cells in Graves' hyperthyroidism and ophthalmopathy (dated by TCRdb to between 2019 and 2020). Preparation of the library involved multiplex PCR. Reads for this sample came from an Illumina HiSeq 2000. The TCR beta CDR3 regions were amplified from the RNA transcripts. The first round of RT-PCR for the TCR CDR3 was performed with the HTBI primer set and the Qiagen OneStep RT-PCR kit. Using fastp at Q25 and MiXCR, TCRdb reprocessed the public reads and kept productive beta chains. Each entry merges the rows of one CDR3 protein and shows their most common DNA and genes. A total of around 760,000 distinct CDR3 sequences appear in this sample, around 40% of them only once. Of the sample, less than 40% is held by the ten largest clones. The sequenced sample consisted of blood. The receptor source for this set is a woman aged 35 to 49 with Graves' hyperthyroidism.

This clonotype occurred a few times. The gene calls are TRBV28 and TRBJ2-5; no reliable D call. Trimming took off 3 bases at V and 6 bases at J, with 5 bases between the two ends. The CDR3 consists of 11 residues. Germline lookup yields CDR1 MDHEN and CDR2 SYDVKM. Here the CDR3 reads CASSLRQTQYF. Here the CDR3 DNA reads TGTGCCAGCAGTTTGAGACAGACCCAGTACTTC.

Only one count was recorded for this clonotype. A much larger clone is a single base away; this may be a read error. The chain combines TRBV7-3 with TRBJ1-2; 10 nucleotides agree with TRBD1. The CDR3 totals 15 residues. Germline loops: CDR1 SGHTA, CDR2 FQGTGA. As DNA, the CDR3 is TGTGCCGGCAGTCTCCGGACAGGGGGGGAAGGAGGCTACACCTTC. Translated, it gives CAGSLRTGGEGGYTF. The variable domain in full, with the rest retrieved from reference TRBV7-3 and TRBJ1-2, is GAGVSQTPSNKVTEKGKYVELRCDPISGHTALYWYRQSLGQGPEFLIYFQGTGAADDSGLPNDRFFAVRPEGSVSTLKIQRTERGDSAVYLCAGSLRTGGEGGYTFGSGTRLTVV.

This clonotype was found many times. CDR3 amino acids: CASSGDVRIGKLFF. The CDR3 DNA sequence: TGCGCCAGCAGCGGTGACGTCCGGATCGGAAAACTGTTTTTT. This chain links TRBV5-1 with TRBJ1-4; D is unresolved. Germline-derived CDR1 and CDR2 are SGHRS and YFSETQ. There are 14 residues in the CDR3. Trimming removed 4 bases from V and 10 bases from J, with 17 bases in between.

The CDR3, as DNA: TGTGCCAGCAGCCTAGCGACAGGGGTGGAATTGGCTTTCTTT. Protein: CASSLATGVELAFF. This sequence joins TRBV4-2 and TRBJ1-1, with 8 positions matching TRBD1. V was clipped by 4 bases and J by 11 bases; unmatched bases: 12. Germline loops: CDR1 LGHNA, CDR2 YNFKEQ. There are 14 residues in the CDR3.

This clonotype has a count of ten or more. V usage is TRBV7-2 and J usage is TRBJ2-7, with a tentative D call TRBD1 (7 bases). The CDR3 covers 15 residues. Germline lookup yields CDR1 SGHTA and CDR2 FQGNSA. Trimming cost V 6 bases and J 4 bases, with 19 bases left between them. The CDR3 DNA sequence: TGTGCCAGCAGTCTACGCGGGACAGATATTTACGAGCAGTACTTC. It codes for CASSLRGTDIYEQYF.

Worth noting for this clonotype: Germline is not matched at one junction end, which may reflect a read error. This chain uses TRBV29-1 with TRBJ2-3; maybe TRBD1 (6 bases). The germline gives CDR1 SQVTM, CDR2 ANQGSEA. This CDR3 has 16 amino acids. The DNA for the CDR3 is TGCAGCGTGGAAGACAGGCTTGAATCTAGCACAGATACGCGGTATTTT. Its protein is CSVEDRLESSTDTRYF.

The V call is TRBV6-2 or TRBV6-3, the J call TRBJ2-7, with D unresolved. CDR1 and CDR2 from the germline V gene are MNHEY and SVGEGT. The CDR3 has 14 amino acids. V lost 1 base, J lost 3 bases, and 10 bases lay in between. The CDR3: CASSYWGQLYEQYF. CDR3 nucleotide sequence: TGTGCCAGCAGTTACTGGGGTCAGCTCTACGAGCAGTACTTC.

This clonotype was recorded many times. The chain joins TRBV29-1 to TRBJ1-3; TRBD1 is a possible D gene (6 bases). The CDR3 has 13 amino acids. V gave up 6 bases and J gave up 4 bases, with 13 bases separating them. The germline V gene has CDR1 SQVTM and CDR2 ANQGSEA. For the CDR3, the DNA is TGCAGCGTGATACAGGGTTCCGGAAACACCATATATTTT. Translating it yields CSVIQGSGNTIYF. Complete variable domain (other parts from reference TRBV29-1 and TRBJ1-3): SAVISQKPSRDICQRGTSLTIQCQVDSQVTMMFWYRQQPGQSLTLIATANQGSEATYESGFVIDKFPISRPNLTFSTLTVSNMSPEDSSIYLCSVIQGSGNTIYFGEGSWLTVV.

The V and J genes are TRBV18 and TRBJ2-7; D is unclear. Germline assignment: CDR1 KGHSH and CDR2 LQKENI. The CDR3 extends over 12 amino acids. The germline V and J ends were trimmed by 3 bases and 4 bases, with 7 bases remaining between them. The CDR3 DNA reads TGTGCCAGCTCACCCACCATTTACGAGCAGTACTTC. Translated: CASSPTIYEQYF.

The chain links TRBV6-5 to TRBJ2-7; 8 bases agree with TRBD1. The ends lost 5 bases at V and 5 bases at J; junction bases unmatched: 8. In germline, CDR1 is MNHEY, CDR2 SVGAGI. The CDR3 spans 14 residues. The CDR3 DNA sequence: TGTGCCAGCAGTAACGGACAGGGAATACACGAGCAGTACTTC. It codes for CASSNGQGIHEQYF.

The chain links TRBV7-9 to TRBJ2-2; D uncertain. Germline CDR1 is SEHNR and CDR2 is FQNEAQ (reference sequence). The ends were cut back, 6 bases at V and 5 bases at J, with 10 bases in the middle. The CDR3 runs to 13 residues. Written as DNA, the CDR3 is TGTGCCAGCAGGTCCCCCGGGACCGGGGAGCTGTTTTTT. Encoded protein: CASRSPGTGELFF.

The chain carries TRBV2 and TRBJ1-5; weak D call: TRBD1 (6 bases). The CDR3 loop spans 14 amino acids. Germline loops: CDR1 SNHLY, CDR2 FYNNEI. V lost 5 bases to trimming and J lost 4 bases, with 12 bases between them. CDR3 DNA: TGTGCCAGCAGTTCGGGACACGGAAATCAGCCCCAGCATTTT. This gives the protein CASSSGHGNQPQHF.

This clonotype appeared many times. CDR3 residues: CVTGTGVSPLHF. CDR3 nucleotide sequence: TGTGTCACAGGGACAGGGGTTTCACCCCTCCACTTT. The chain joins TRBV7-9 to TRBJ1-6; TRBD1 matches 10 bases. The CDR3 covers 12 residues. Germline lookup yields CDR1 SEHNR and CDR2 FQNEAQ (reference sequence).

The chain is built from TRBV6-2 or TRBV6-3 and TRBJ1-1; D is perhaps TRBD1 (6 bases). Germline CDR1 reads MNHEY; CDR2 reads SVGEGT. This CDR3 contains 15 residues. Trimming took off 6 bases at V and 4 bases at J, with 18 bases between the two ends. CDR3 sequence reads: CASRPIRGAVTEAFF. In DNA, the CDR3 is TGTGCCAGCAGGCCCATAAGGGGGGCAGTCACTGAAGCTTTCTTT.

V gene TRBV19 combines with J gene TRBJ1-1; 7 nucleotides align to TRBD1. The CDR3 is 14 amino acids. The V gene's germline CDR1 is LNHDA and CDR2 SQIVND (reference sequence). The ends lost 10 bases at V and 7 bases at J; junction bases unmatched: 15. The CDR3 nucleotides read TGTGCCACCCTCCCGGGGTTCGACAGGGATGAAGCTTTCTTT. It translates to CATLPGFDRDEAFF.

The chain has TRBV19 and TRBJ1-3; D remains unclear. CDR3 length: 17 residues. Germline CDR1 LNHDA, CDR2 SQIVND (reference sequence). V was shortened by 3 bases and J by 0 bases, with 15 bases between the two germline ends. The CDR3 nucleotides are TGTGCCAGTAGTATGACTCAGCGGCCCCACTCTGGAAACACCATATATTTT. This gives the protein CASSMTQRPHSGNTIYF.

This clonotype was seen once. The J gene is TRBJ2-5, the V gene TRBV6-1, with 7 bases lining up with TRBD2. CDR3 length: 12 residues. Losses at the gene ends were 8 bases for V and 4 bases for J; bases not matched to a gene: 4. Germline V CDR1 and CDR2: MNHNS, SASEGT. The CDR3 sequence is CASEREGETQYF. CDR3 coding DNA: TGTGCCAGCGAGAGGGAGGGAGAGACCCAGTACTTC.

This chain joins TRBV10-3 and TRBJ1-4; 8 bases line up with TRBD1. The CDR3 has 17 amino acids. V lost 3 bases, J lost 4 bases, and 10 bases stayed unmatched. Germline CDR1 ENHRY, CDR2 SYGVKD. The CDR3 spells CAISDGQGYGYNEKLFF. CDR3 nucleotide sequence: TGTGCCATCAGTGACGGACAGGGCTATGGCTATAATGAAAAACTGTTTTTT.

This clonotype came up many times. The rearrangement joins TRBV19 to TRBJ1-4; D not certain. This CDR3 has 13 residues. Germline V gene data show CDR1 as LNHDA and CDR2 as SQIVND (reference sequence). Trimming shortened V by 4 bases and J by 5 bases, and 8 bases separated the two germline ends. CDR3 coding DNA: TGTGCCAGTAGTAACGGAGTCAATGAAAAACTGTTTTTT. This encodes CASSNGVNEKLFF.

This clonotype occurred many times. The chain couples TRBV7-9 to TRBJ1-1, with unresolved D. Germline V gene sequence: CDR1 SEHNR, CDR2 FQNEAQ (reference sequence). The V gene lost 4 bases and the J gene lost 2 bases, with 20 bases spanning the gap. The CDR3 is 17 amino acids. The DNA for the CDR3 is TGTGCCAGCAGCTATAGTCCTCGCCGGAGCCTTAACACTGAAGCTTTCTTT. Amino acids: CASSYSPRRSLNTEAFF.

This clonotype was recorded at least ten times. DNA of the CDR3: TGCAGTGCTCGGGGGGGTTCCTACGAGCAGTACTTC. Protein sequence: CSARGGSYEQYF. The V call is TRBV20-1, the J call TRBJ2-7, with 8 bases fitting TRBD2. V dropped 5 bases and J dropped 1; count of bases not matched to a gene: 1. Germline V gives CDR1 DFQATT, CDR2 SNEGSKA (reference sequence). This CDR3 contains 12 residues.

J is TRBJ2-7 and V is TRBV5-5; 12 bases align to TRBD2. The CDR3 loop spans 15 amino acids. The ends lost 8 bases at V and 5 bases at J; junction bases unmatched: 11. Germline assignment: CDR1 SGHKS and CDR2 YYEKEE (reference sequence). The chain's CDR3 is CASILTSGSLNEQYF. Here the CDR3 DNA reads TGTGCCAGTATCCTGACTAGCGGGAGTCTTAACGAGCAGTACTTC.

V is TRBV20-1 and J is TRBJ2-2; D not certain. Trimming removed 0 bases at V and 8 bases at J, with 7 bases between. CDR1 is DFQATT and CDR2 is SNEGSKA in the germline V gene (reference sequence). The CDR3 length is 12 residues. This CDR3 reads CSARDLAGELFF. The CDR3 DNA is TGCAGTGCTAGAGATCTGGCGGGGGAGCTGTTTTTT.

On this clonotype: One base away lies a much larger clone, so this may be a sequencing read error. The chain combines TRBV19 with TRBJ1-5; D is unclear. Germline CDR1 and CDR2: LNHDA and SQIVND (reference sequence). V lost 5 bases and J 0 bases, leaving 11 bases between the germline ends. The CDR3 spans 15 residues. In nucleotides, the CDR3 is TGTGCCAGTAGTCCCCCAGTGTCTAGCAATCAGCCCCAGCATTTT. Translated: CASSPPVSSNQPQHF.

This clonotype occurred many times. V is TRBV5-8 and J is TRBJ1-5; D unclear. Between the trimmed V and J ends, which lost 0 bases and 6 bases, there was a span of 7 bases. The CDR3 extends over 13 amino acids. Germline assignment: CDR1 SGHTS and CDR2 YDEGEE. The CDR3 region has the DNA TGTGCCAGCAGCTTGGATGTAGGTCAGCCCCAGCATTTT. It codes for CASSLDVGQPQHF.

This clonotype was observed a few times. The rearrangement uses TRBV7-2 and TRBJ2-2, with D hard to call. Germline values: CDR1 SGHTA, CDR2 FQGNSA. The CDR3 covers 15 residues. V was shortened by 5 bases and J by 1 base, with 11 bases between the two germline ends. CDR3 amino acids: CASSPRTLNTGELFF. The CDR3 DNA reads as TGTGCCAGCAGCCCCCGGACGCTGAACACCGGGGAGCTGTTTTTT.